This T cell receptor beta chain came from a study of cytomegalovirus exposure and HLA in healthy donors. Whole-study results and caveats: Most CMV-associated TCR beta chains appeared HLA-restricted in a later analysis. CMV antigen specificity of a few CMV-associated chains was confirmed in vitro.

Note on this clone: The antigen is not known.

The CDR3 totals 15 residues. Germline CDR1 SQVTM, CDR2 ANQGSEA. The V gene end was trimmed by 4 bases and the J gene end by 5 bases; junction bases not matched to a gene: 7. The PCR contained 60 Vbeta and 13 Jbeta primers. Profiled with immunoSEQ multiplex PCR; TCRdb holds only in-frame clones, not every one. The table includes approximately 100,000 clones, approximately 76% detected once. Sequenced input: PBMCs. This chain joins TRBV29-1 and TRBJ2-5; 13 positions agree with TRBD2. This TCR was sampled from a woman between 45 and 60 years old in good health and CMV-seropositive. The CDR3 sequence: CSVGGLAGYSETQYF. CDR3 bases: TGCAGCGTTGGGGGACTAGCGGGATATAGCGAGACCCAGTACTTC.